These 24 T cell receptor beta chains share one sample of origin, sequenced in a study of monozygotic twins with inflammatory bowel disease. TCRdb re-called the 5' RACE reads; every CDR3 protein appears as one record, without DNA. Recorded for this sample: about 450,000 distinct CDR3 sequences. Sequencing used blood. These receptors all come from a human donor with ulcerative colitis or Crohn's disease, or a healthy co-twin of an affected twin (not recorded which).

Here the CDR3 reads CASSPGSGGNTGELFF. The chain joins TRBV18 to TRBJ2-2; the D call of TRBD1 rests on TCRdb alone, since no DNA is present to check it. CDR3 length equals 16 residues. Germline V gene data show CDR1 as KGHSH and CDR2 as LQKENI.

This chain's CDR3 is CASSYSNYGELFF. This chain links TRBV6-2 or TRBV6-3 with TRBJ2-2. Germline values: CDR1 MNHEY, CDR2 SVGEGT. The CDR3 length is 13 residues.

The gene calls are TRBV19 and TRBJ2-2; the D call of TRBD1 rests on TCRdb alone, since no DNA is present to check it. There are 18 residues in the CDR3. The germline V gene has CDR1 LNHDA and CDR2 SQIVND (reference sequence). CDR3 region: CASMSRPVGLSSPGELFF.

The V gene is TRBV30, the J gene TRBJ2-7; TCRdb's D call, TRBD1, is unchecked because there is no DNA. CDR1 and CDR2 (germline): GTSNPN, SVGIG (reference sequence). The CDR3 is 12 amino acids. CDR3 protein: CAWTGDTYEQYF.

This chain links TRBV20-1 with TRBJ2-3; the TCRdb D gene call, TRBD1, has no DNA to confirm it. Germline values: CDR1 DFQATT, CDR2 SNEGSKA (reference sequence). The CDR3 has 15 amino acids. The CDR3 loop reads CSARRQGTSTDTQYF.

The rearrangement uses TRBV4-3 and TRBJ1-5. The CDR3 is 20 amino acids. Looked up from germline, CDR1 is LGHNA and CDR2 is YSLEER. The CDR3 reads CASSQDFYRQSSTSNQPQHF.

The chain employs TRBV20-1 and TRBJ2-3. CDR3 size: 11 residues. Germline CDR1 reads DFQATT; CDR2 reads SNEGSKA (reference sequence). This CDR3 reads CSARQTDTQYF.

The rearrangement links TRBV5-1 to TRBJ1-5; with no DNA, the TCRdb D assignment of TRBD1 cannot be verified. Germline lookup yields CDR1 SGHRS and CDR2 YFSETQ. The CDR3 is made up of 17 amino acids. The CDR3 here is CASSVGDRGHGLEPQHF. Filled out from reference TRBV5-1 and TRBJ1-5, the complete variable domain reads KAGVTQTPRYLIKTRGQQVTLSCSPISGHRSVSWYQQTPGQGLQFLFEYFSETQRNKGNFPGRFSGRQFSNSRSEMNVSTLELGDSALYLCASSVGDRGHGLEPQHFGDGTRLSIL.

The chain recombines TRBV9 with TRBJ1-3. Germline V gene sequence: CDR1 SGDLS, CDR2 YYNGEE. This CDR3 has 15 residues. CDR3 region: CASSVVSSSGNTIYF.

The chain combines TRBV5-6 with TRBJ1-6; TCRdb returns TRBD1, unconfirmable since there is no DNA. Germline CDR1 and CDR2: SGHDT and YYEEEE. The CDR3 contains 16 residues. CDR3 protein: CASSLDRGMNNSPLHF.

J is TRBJ2-3 and V is TRBV20-1. CDR3 length: 16 residues. Germline V CDR1 and CDR2: DFQATT, SNEGSKA (reference sequence). The CDR3 sequence: CSARDLVDPSTDTQYF.

The chain combines TRBV3-1 with TRBJ2-5; the D call from TCRdb, TRBD1, cannot be confirmed without DNA. Germline V lookup: CDR1 LGHDT, CDR2 YNNKEL (reference sequence). The CDR3 is 13 amino acids. The CDR3 region is CASSYRDIETQYF.

The CDR3 loop reads CSAEIAKDTQYF. This chain links TRBV20-1 with TRBJ2-3. CDR3 length: 12 residues. From germline, CDR1 is DFQATT and CDR2 SNEGSKA (reference sequence).

The chain couples TRBV24-1 to TRBJ2-3; with no DNA, the TCRdb D assignment of TRBD1 cannot be verified. Germline V lookup: CDR1 KGHDR, CDR2 SFDVKD. CDR3 length: 13 amino acids. The CDR3 loop reads CATSESGEDTQYF.

The chain carries TRBV5-1 and TRBJ2-7. This CDR3 is 14 amino acids long. Germline V gene data show CDR1 as SGHRS and CDR2 as YFSETQ. CDR3 region: CASSLGHLSFEQYF.

The V gene is TRBV29-1, the J gene TRBJ2-2. CDR1 is SQVTM and CDR2 is ANQGSEA in the germline V gene. This CDR3 spans 12 amino acids. The chain's CDR3 is CSVDLNTGELFF.

The chain uses TRBV24-1 and TRBJ2-7; TCRdb reports TRBD1, a call that lacks DNA to check it against. The CDR3 loop spans 16 amino acids. Germline CDR1 is KGHDR and CDR2 is SFDVKD. CDR3 loop: CATSGFTGQAMYEQYF.

The chain joins TRBV9 to TRBJ2-1; TCRdb indicates TRBD2, and absent DNA this call remains unverified. The germline V gene has CDR1 SGDLS and CDR2 YYNGEE. The CDR3 loop spans 14 amino acids. The CDR3 reads CASSAGTPYSRQFF.

CDR3 sequence: CASKKGIGSPLHF. J is TRBJ1-6 and V is TRBV6-1. CDR1 is MNHNS, CDR2 SASEGT, per germline. The CDR3 consists of 13 residues.

This rearrangement joins TRBV30 to TRBJ1-1. The V gene's germline CDR1 is GTSNPN and CDR2 SVGIG (reference sequence). The CDR3 is 15 residues long. The chain's CDR3 is CAWSVLAGLNTEAFF.

This chain links TRBV20-1 with TRBJ2-1; there is no DNA to check the TCRdb D call of TRBD1. Germline-derived CDR1 and CDR2 are DFQATT and SNEGSKA (reference sequence). The CDR3 extends over 13 amino acids. CDR3 amino acids: CSARTGAQDSQFF.

J is TRBJ1-6 and V is TRBV19; TCRdb designates TRBD1, a call that cannot be tested without DNA. Germline CDR1 and CDR2: LNHDA and SQIVND (reference sequence). CDR3 length: 14 residues. The CDR3 spells CASSLGPPGSPLHF.

The chain employs TRBV7-6 and TRBJ2-2. CDR3 length: 14 residues. Germline V gives CDR1 SGHVS, CDR2 FNYEAQ. This CDR3 is CASSSEPNTGELFF.

The chain carries TRBV5-1 and TRBJ2-1; TCRdb picks TRBD1, but there is no DNA to check that call. Germline V gene sequence: CDR1 SGHRS, CDR2 YFSETQ. CDR3 length equals 15 residues. CDR3 protein: CASSPGESSYNEQFF.